The source of this T cell receptor beta chain is a study of control samples from healthy donors and cancer patients. Losses at the gene ends were 2 bases for V and 1 base for J; bases not matched to a gene: 2. The CDR3 totals 14 residues. Germline V gives CDR1 SGHRS, CDR2 YFSETQ. The method was immunoSEQ multiplex PCR; TCRdb's version includes in-frame clones alone and lacks a portion of them. The sample carries approximately 87,000 clones, 80% to 95% recorded once. The material sequenced was PBMCs. The rearrangement links TRBV5-1 to TRBJ1-1; TRBD1 matches 7 bases. The source of this sequence is a woman aged 40 to 49 with lung cancer. The CDR3 is CASSFRTGNTEAFF. The DNA of the CDR3 is TGCGCCAGCAGCTTCCGGACAGGGAACACTGAAGCTTTCTTT.